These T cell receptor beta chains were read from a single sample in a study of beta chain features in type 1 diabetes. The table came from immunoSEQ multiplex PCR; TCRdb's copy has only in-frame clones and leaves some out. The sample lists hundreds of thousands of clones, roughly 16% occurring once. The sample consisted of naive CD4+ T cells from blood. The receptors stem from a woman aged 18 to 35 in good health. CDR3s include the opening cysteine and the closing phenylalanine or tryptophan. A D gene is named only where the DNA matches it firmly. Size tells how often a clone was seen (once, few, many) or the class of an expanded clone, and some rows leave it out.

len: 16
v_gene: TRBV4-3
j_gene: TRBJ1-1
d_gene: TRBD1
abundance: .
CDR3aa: CASSQDRTTGGPEAFF
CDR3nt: TGCGCCAGCAGCCAAGATCGTACGACAGGGGGACCTGAAGCTTTCTTT

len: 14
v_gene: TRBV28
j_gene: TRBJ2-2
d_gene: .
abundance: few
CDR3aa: CASRGAQNTGELFF
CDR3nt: TGTGCCAGCAGAGGGGCGCAGAACACCGGGGAGCTGTTTTTT

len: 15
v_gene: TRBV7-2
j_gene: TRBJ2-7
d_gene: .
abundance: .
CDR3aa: CASGLGWGAFYEQYF
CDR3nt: TGTGCCAGCGGTCTAGGGTGGGGGGCTTTTTACGAGCAGTACTTC

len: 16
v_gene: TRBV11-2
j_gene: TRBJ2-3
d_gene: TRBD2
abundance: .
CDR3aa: CASSLAGLAGGGTQYF
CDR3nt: TGTGCCAGCAGCTTAGCGGGACTAGCGGGCGGTGGTACGCAGTATTTT

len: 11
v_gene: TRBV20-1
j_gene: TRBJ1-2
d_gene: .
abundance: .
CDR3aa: CSASVGVGYTF
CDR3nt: TGCAGTGCTAGTGTCGGGGTTGGCTACACCTTC

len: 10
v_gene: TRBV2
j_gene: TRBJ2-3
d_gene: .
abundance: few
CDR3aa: CASRGRTQYF
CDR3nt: TGTGCCAGCAGAGGGCGAACGCAGTATTTT

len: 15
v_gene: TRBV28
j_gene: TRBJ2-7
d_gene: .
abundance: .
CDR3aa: CASSPARGPGYEQYF
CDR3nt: TGTGCCAGCAGTCCCGCCCGGGGACCGGGCTACGAGCAGTACTTC

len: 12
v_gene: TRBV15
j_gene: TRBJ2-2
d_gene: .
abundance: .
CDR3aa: CATREHTGELFF
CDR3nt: TGTGCCACCAGGGAGCACACCGGGGAGCTGTTTTTT

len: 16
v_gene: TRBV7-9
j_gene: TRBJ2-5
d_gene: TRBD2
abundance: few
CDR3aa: CASSFGASGRQETQYF
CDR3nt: TGTGCCAGCAGCTTCGGGGCTAGCGGGAGGCAAGAGACCCAGTACTTC

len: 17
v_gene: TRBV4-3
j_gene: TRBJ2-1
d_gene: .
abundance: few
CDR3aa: CASSQAWGASAYNEQFF
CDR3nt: TGCGCCAGCAGCCAAGCCTGGGGAGCTTCAGCCTACAATGAGCAGTTCTTC

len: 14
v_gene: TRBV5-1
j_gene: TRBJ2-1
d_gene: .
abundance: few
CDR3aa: CASSLAEGTNEQFF
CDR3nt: TGCGCCAGCAGCTTGGCCGAAGGGACCAATGAGCAGTTCTTC

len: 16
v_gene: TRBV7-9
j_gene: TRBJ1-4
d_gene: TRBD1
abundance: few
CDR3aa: CASSPGTATTNEKLFF
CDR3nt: TGTGCCAGCAGCCCAGGGACAGCAACAACTAATGAAAAACTGTTTTTT

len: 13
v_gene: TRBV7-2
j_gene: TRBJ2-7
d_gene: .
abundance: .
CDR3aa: CASSFSSSYEQYF
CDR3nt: TGTGCCAGCAGCTTTAGTTCCTCCTACGAGCAGTACTTC

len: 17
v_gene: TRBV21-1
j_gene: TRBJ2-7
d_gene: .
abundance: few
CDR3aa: CALPLPAAFGDPYEQYF
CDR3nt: TGTGCTCTTCCCCTGCCAGCAGCATTCGGGGATCCCTACGAGCAGTACTTC

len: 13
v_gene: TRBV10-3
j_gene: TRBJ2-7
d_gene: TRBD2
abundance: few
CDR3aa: CATSGTSDHEQYF
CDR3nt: TGTGCCACCAGCGGAACTAGCGACCACGAGCAGTACTTC

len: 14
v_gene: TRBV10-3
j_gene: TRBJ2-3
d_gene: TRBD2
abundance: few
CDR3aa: CAISETAGAHTQYF
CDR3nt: TGTGCCATCAGTGAAACAGCGGGGGCGCATACGCAGTATTTT

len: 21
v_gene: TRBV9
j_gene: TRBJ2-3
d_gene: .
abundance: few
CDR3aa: CASSKRGKDRQRDYSTDTQYF
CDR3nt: TGTGCCAGCAGCAAACGTGGGAAGGACAGGCAACGGGACTATAGCACAGATACGCAGTATTTT

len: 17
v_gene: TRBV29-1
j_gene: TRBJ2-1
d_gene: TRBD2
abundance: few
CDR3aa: CSVHGTSGSESYNEQFF
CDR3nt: TGCAGCGTTCACGGGACTAGCGGGAGTGAGTCCTACAATGAGCAGTTCTTC

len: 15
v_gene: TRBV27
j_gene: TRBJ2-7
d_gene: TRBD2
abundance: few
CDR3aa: CASSFLGTSSYEQYF
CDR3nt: TGTGCCAGCAGTTTTCTCGGGACTAGCTCCTACGAGCAGTACTTC

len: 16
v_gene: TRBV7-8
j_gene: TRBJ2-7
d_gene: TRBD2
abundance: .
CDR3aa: CASSLRGRAGFYEQYF
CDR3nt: TGTGCCAGCAGCCTCCGCGGGAGGGCCGGGTTCTACGAGCAGTACTTC

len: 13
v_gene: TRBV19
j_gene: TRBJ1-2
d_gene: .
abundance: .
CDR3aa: CASSIPGNYGYTF
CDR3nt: TGTGCCAGTAGTATCCCAGGGAACTATGGCTACACCTTC

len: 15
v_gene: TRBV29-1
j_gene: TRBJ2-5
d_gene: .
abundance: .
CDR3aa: CSVQSYAGSLETQYF
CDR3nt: TGCAGCGTTCAAAGCTATGCGGGGTCACTAGAGACCCAGTACTTC

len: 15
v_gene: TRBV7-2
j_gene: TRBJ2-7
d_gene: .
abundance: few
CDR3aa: CASSLAFGLANEQYF
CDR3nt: TGTGCCAGCAGCTTAGCGTTCGGGCTAGCTAACGAGCAGTACTTC

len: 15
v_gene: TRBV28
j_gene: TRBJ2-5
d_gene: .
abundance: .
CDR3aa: CASRNRPGTQETQYF
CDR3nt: TGTGCCAGCAGAAACCGACCGGGAACACAAGAGACCCAGTACTTC

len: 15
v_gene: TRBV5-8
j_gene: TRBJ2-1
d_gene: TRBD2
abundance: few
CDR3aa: CASSLGLALVDEQFF
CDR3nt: TGTGCCAGCAGCTTAGGACTAGCATTAGTCGATGAGCAGTTCTTC

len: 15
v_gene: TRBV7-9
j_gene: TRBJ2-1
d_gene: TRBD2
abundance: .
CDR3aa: CASSSIAGPSGEQFF
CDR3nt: TGTGCCAGCAGCTCTATAGCGGGTCCTTCGGGGGAGCAGTTCTTC

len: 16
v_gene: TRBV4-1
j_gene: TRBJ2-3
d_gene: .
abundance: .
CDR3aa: CASSQRTKTSTDTQYF
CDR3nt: TGCGCCAGCAGCCAAAGGACGAAAACTAGCACAGATACGCAGTATTTT

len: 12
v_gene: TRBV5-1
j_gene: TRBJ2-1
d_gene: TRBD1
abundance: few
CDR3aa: CASTTGSNEQFF
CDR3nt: TGCGCCAGCACGACAGGGTCCAATGAGCAGTTCTTC

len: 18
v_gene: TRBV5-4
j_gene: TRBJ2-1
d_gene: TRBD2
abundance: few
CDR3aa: CASSLDGLAGGFYNEQFF
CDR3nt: TGTGCCAGCAGTTTAGACGGACTAGCGGGAGGCTTTTACAATGAGCAGTTCTTC